The 4 T cell receptor beta chains in this list originate from one sample, sequenced in a study of T cells in Graves' hyperthyroidism and ophthalmopathy. Researchers took RNA transcripts and amplified the TCR beta CDR3 regions from them. The HTBI primer set was used in a first-round RT-PCR of the TCR CDR3. MiXCR was run by TCRdb on the multiplex PCR reads, yielding one entry per CDR3 protein. The repertoire holds about 700,000 distinct CDR3 sequences, with less than 45% as singletons. The sequenced sample consisted of peripheral blood or thyroid tissue (not recorded which). The receptors derive from an adult man with Graves' disease, either hyperthyroidism or ophthalmopathy (not recorded which).

This clonotype was detected only a few times. V and J are TRBV6-5 and TRBJ1-1, with D possibly matching TRBD1 (6 bases). V shed 10 bases and J shed 2 bases, with 17 bases lying between them. Germline V gene data show CDR1 as MNHEY and CDR2 as SVGAGI. This CDR3 has 14 amino acids. CDR3 region: CATNMGTINTEAFF. The CDR3 region has the DNA TGTGCCACCAACATGGGGACAATTAACACTGAAGCTTTCTTT.

Concerning this clonotype itself: This may stem from a read error, because a much larger clone lies one nucleotide away. V gene TRBV20-1 combines with J gene TRBJ2-5; weak D call: TRBD1 (5 bases). The germline V gene has CDR1 DFQATT and CDR2 SNEGSKA (reference sequence). The CDR3 covers 14 residues. The V end was cut by 3 bases, the J end by 0 bases, with 11 bases between. The CDR3 loop is CSASGIGDQETQYF. The CDR3 region has the DNA TGCAGTGCTAGTGGAATAGGGGACCAAGAGACCCAGTACTTC.

The V and J genes are TRBV5-1 and TRBJ1-1; the match to TRBD1 covers 8 bases. From germline, CDR1 is SGHRS and CDR2 YFSETQ. With 4 bases clipped from V and 1 base from J, the junction kept 6 bases outside the gene matches. The CDR3 consists of 15 residues. Here the CDR3 reads CASSLDRASNTEAFF. CDR3 bases: TGCGCCAGCAGCCTGGACAGGGCCTCGAACACTGAAGCTTTCTTT.

The J gene is TRBJ1-1, the V gene TRBV20-1, with 7 bases identical to TRBD1. J lost 4 bases, V lost 3 bases, and 5 bases had no gene match. CDR1 is DFQATT, CDR2 SNEGSKA, per germline (reference sequence). The CDR3 is 13 amino acids. Here the CDR3 reads CSASQTGTTEAFF. Written as DNA, the CDR3 is TGCAGTGCTAGCCAGACAGGGACCACTGAAGCTTTCTTT.